A selection of T cell receptor beta chains follows, all from one sample in a study of blood T cell repertoires in COVID-19. TCRdb keeps only in-frame clones here, not all; method: immunoSEQ multiplex PCR. This table has 300,000 or so clones, roughly 90% appearing once. The specimen was PBMCs or T cells enriched from blood (not recorded which). The receptors come from a woman in her forties or fifties who had been exposed to COVID-19. The conserved cysteine and the conserved F or W are not part of the CDR3 here.

TRBJ1-4 | TRBV4-2 | ASSQVSSFTDRVMNEKLF
TRBJ1-4 | TRBV15 | ATSRDMGGNEKLF
TRBJ1-3 | TRBV6-5 | ASRTPGSGNTIY
TRBJ1-6 | TRBV7-9 | ASSLASGTANSPLH
TRBJ2-5 | TRBV5-4 | ASNRGNRDGETQY
TRBJ1-6 | TRBV6-5 | ATFSPPGGNSPLH
TRBJ2-6 | TRBV20-1 | SASRGTGANVLT
TRBJ2-7 | TRBV5-6 | ASSFRDRGSYEQY
TRBJ1-1 | TRBV27 | ASSFYRATEAF
TRBJ1-6 | TRBV6-4 | ASKSGTGDNSPLH
TRBJ2-2 | TRBV5-4 | ASSYPAGGPGGELF
TRBJ2-3 | TRBV2 | ASRREGTDTQY
TRBJ1-6 | TRBV30 | AWSARQGSGNSPLH
TRBJ1-5 | TRBV6-9 | ASSSTGPFNQPQH
TRBJ2-7 | TRBV6-5 | ASSYSRTGNTYEQY
TRBJ2-7 | TRBV11-2 | ASSLGVRGSEQY
TRBJ2-1 | TRBV7-6 | ASSLSGLAGGLYNEQF
TRBJ2-7 | TRBV7-8 | ASSLSVAGTVYEQY
TRBJ2-7 | TRBV28 | ASSSPWRGVNEQY
TRBJ2-7 | TRBV19 | ATPKGDPRGPTYEQY
TRBJ1-2 | TRBV4-1 | ASSQTGFKRANYGYT
TRBJ1-3 | TRBV23-1 | ASSQSPGQGAGNTIY
TRBJ2-7 | TRBV5-1 | ASSLEGQGSYEQY
TRBJ1-4 | TRBV28 | ASSTPGQGSEKLF
TRBJ1-6 | TRBV30 | AWSHDKSSYNSPLH
TRBJ1-1 | TRBV6-1 | ASSESSGGLAF
TRBJ2-3 | TRBV10-3 | AISSGTGVSDTQY
TRBJ1-1 | TRBV28 | ASTGQGGGNTEAF
TRBJ1-2 | TRBV5-1 | ASSFEGTRGYT
TRBJ2-1 | TRBV20-1 | SASQADNEQF
TRBJ2-1 | TRBV2 | ASNQQDRQF
TRBJ1-2 | TRBV4-1 | ASSQGDYGYT
TRBJ1-2 | TRBV28 | ASRGQVESNYGYT
TRBJ2-7 | TRBV18 | ASSPPGGSSYEQY
TRBJ2-3 | TRBV7-2 | ASSLAKGLAGGNTDTQY
TRBJ2-7 | TRBV2 | ASSPWGGAQDEQY
TRBJ2-4 | TRBV10-3 | AISVGTGANIQY
TRBJ2-5 | TRBV5-1 | ASSLGNVGETQY
TRBJ1-2 | TRBV28 | ASAPDSNYGYT
TRBJ2-3 | TRBV7-9 | ASSSLGQGSTDTQY
TRBJ2-7 | TRBV30 | AWSVGGDTEQY
TRBJ2-7 | TRBV5-1 | ASSREGQSYEQY
TRBJ2-1 | TRBV14 | ASSPLGGGPRREQF
TRBJ2-7 | TRBV7-6 | ASSLGFGGPGNEQY
TRBJ1-5 | TRBV5-1 | ASSSGQANQPQH
TRBJ2-1 | TRBV20-1 | SASRLAVNEQF
TRBJ2-5 | TRBV7-2 | ASSFLGGTGLTQY
TRBJ2-5 | TRBV4-2 | ASSQEFGAETQY
TRBJ1-1 | TRBV5-1 | ASSQDRGLEAF
TRBJ1-5 | TRBV15 | ATSRSAGGNQPQH
TRBJ1-1 | TRBV6-1 | ASSARKPGILGSEAF
TRBJ2-3 | TRBV7-9 | ASSLGQTSSTDTQY
TRBJ1-3 | TRBV15 | ATSRDLATASGNTIY
TRBJ2-5 | TRBV28 | ASRGRVSVETQY
TRBJ2-7 | TRBV5-4 | ASTPGGGASSYEQY
TRBJ2-1 | TRBV5-5 | ASTQGPRETYNEQF
TRBJ1-1 | TRBV5-1 | ASSTRTGKFGTEAF
TRBJ2-2 | TRBV5-1 | ASTRDRVGSGELF
TRBJ1-4 | TRBV6-5 | ASSSHGTVDEKLF
TRBJ2-7 | TRBV29-1 | SVEKGDRGPYEQY